The subject of this entry is one T cell receptor (beta chain). Antigen specificity is unknown. These data are taken from a study of cytomegalovirus exposure and HLA in healthy donors. V was pared by 7 bases and J by 7 bases, with 16 bases between. Germline V lookup: CDR1 LNHNV, CDR2 YYDKDF (reference sequence). There are 13 residues in the CDR3. Whole-study findings and limits: Upon later analysis, HLA-associated TCR beta chains proved more clonally expanded than other, equally common chains. There were a few CMV-associated chains whose specificity for CMV antigens was confirmed in vitro. Rates of TCR association differed by HLA locus in a later analysis, with DRB1 highest and HLA-C lowest. Because they were indistinguishable, some V segments, including TRBV6-2 and TRBV6-3, were excluded.

Use of 60 Vbeta and 13 Jbeta primers characterized the PCR. The assay was immunoSEQ multiplex PCR, and TCRdb's table has in-frame clones only and misses some. The listing contains over 100,000 clones. The sequencing sample was made of PBMCs. The TCR comes from a man aged 18 to 29 in good health and CMV-seronegative. This chain connects TRBV15 to TRBJ1-2; weak D call: TRBD1 (6 bases). CDR3 nucleotide sequence: TGTGCCACCATGGGGACATCGCCCTCTGGCTACACCTTC. It specifies CATMGTSPSGYTF.